Below, 6 T cell receptor beta chains from the same sample are listed, as sequenced in a study of blood T cell repertoires in COVID-19. Profiling relied on immunoSEQ multiplex PCR, and the TCRdb table lists in-frame clones only, not all of them. The sample lists about 110,000 clones; approximately 78% were seen once. The sequenced material came from peripheral blood. Source of these receptors: a man aged 65-85 years with acute or convalescent COVID-19.

The chain joins TRBV5-1 to TRBJ2-4, with TRBD1 matching over 11 bases. V was pared by 3 bases and J by 7 bases, with 3 bases of the junction left unmatched. The CDR3 runs to 14 residues. Germline CDR1 reads SGHRS; CDR2 reads YFSETQ. In nucleotides, the CDR3 is TGCGCCAGCAGCTGGGGACAGGGGGAGAACATTCAGTACTTC. This translates into CASSWGQGENIQYF.

The chain carries TRBV9 and TRBJ2-5, with TRBD2 identical over 10 bases. The germline V gene has CDR1 SGDLS and CDR2 YYNGEE. Trimming cost V 2 bases and J 0 bases; bases outside gene matches: 7. The CDR3 runs to 17 residues. The CDR3 nucleotides read TGTGCCAGCAGCGTTGGAAGGACTAGCGGAAACCAAGAGACCCAGTACTTC. This sequence encodes CASSVGRTSGNQETQYF. Looking up the rest from reference TRBV9 and TRBJ2-5 gives the full variable domain: DSGVTQTPKHLITATGQRVTLRCSPRSGDLSVYWYQQSLDQGLQFLIQYYNGEERAKGNILERFSAQQFPDLHSELNLSSLELGDSALYFCASSVGRTSGNQETQYFGPGTRLLVL.

About this clone itself: At one end, the junction sequence differs from germline, possibly due to a read error. The chain uses TRBV30 and TRBJ2-2, with 10 bases lining up with TRBD2. Per the germline V gene, CDR1 is GTSNPN and CDR2 is SVGIG (reference sequence). The CDR3 is 15 residues long. The CDR3 is CAWIPGLANTGELFF. The DNA of the CDR3 is TGTGCCTGGATACCGGGACTAGCGAATACCGGGGAGCTGTTTTTT.

CDR3 bases: TGTGCCAGCAGTTACGACAGCCTTAACACCGGGGAGCTGTTTTTT. Residues: CASSYDSLNTGELFF. The gene calls are TRBV6-5 and TRBJ2-2; a weak D match, TRBD1 (5 bases). The CDR3 length is 15 residues. Per germline, CDR1 MNHEY and CDR2 SVGAGI. V was pared by 2 bases and J by 2 bases, with 9 bases between.

The rearrangement joins TRBV2 to TRBJ2-3, with 7 bases that match TRBD2. This CDR3 has 15 residues. The V gene's germline CDR1 is SNHLY and CDR2 FYNNEI. The V segment lost 6 bases and the J segment 2 bases; nucleotides outside the gene matches: 8. The CDR3 here is CASRSSGAHTDTQYF. The CDR3 DNA reads as TGTGCCAGCAGATCGAGCGGGGCCCACACAGATACGCAGTATTTT. The entire variable domain, with the rest obtained from reference TRBV2 and TRBJ2-3, is as follows: EPEVTQTPSHQVTQMGQEVILRCVPISNHLYFYWYRQILGQKVEFLVSFYNNEISEKSEIFDDQFSVERPDGSNFTLKIRSTKLEDSAMYFCASRSSGAHTDTQYFGPGTRLTVL.

V and J are TRBV5-1 and TRBJ2-1, with 9 bases aligning to TRBD2. This CDR3 is built from 16 residues. Germline CDR1 SGHRS, CDR2 YFSETQ. The V segment lost 2 bases and the J segment 2 bases; nucleotides outside the gene matches: 5. CDR3 nucleotides: TGCGCCAGCAGCTTCCAGAGCGGGAGGACCTACAATGAGCAGTTCTTC. Translated: CASSFQSGRTYNEQFF.